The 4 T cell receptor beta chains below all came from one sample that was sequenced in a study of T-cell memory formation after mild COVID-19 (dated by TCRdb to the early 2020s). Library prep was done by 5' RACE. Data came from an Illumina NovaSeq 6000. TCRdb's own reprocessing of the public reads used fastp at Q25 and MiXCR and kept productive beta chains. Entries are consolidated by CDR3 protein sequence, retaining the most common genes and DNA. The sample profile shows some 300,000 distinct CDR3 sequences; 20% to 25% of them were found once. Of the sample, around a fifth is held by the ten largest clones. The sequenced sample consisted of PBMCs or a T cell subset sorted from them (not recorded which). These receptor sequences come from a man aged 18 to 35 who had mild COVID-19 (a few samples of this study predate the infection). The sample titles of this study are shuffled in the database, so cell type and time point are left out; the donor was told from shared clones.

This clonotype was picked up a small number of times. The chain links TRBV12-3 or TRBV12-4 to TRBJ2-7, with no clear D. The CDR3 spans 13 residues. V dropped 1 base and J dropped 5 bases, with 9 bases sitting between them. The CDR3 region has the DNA TGTGCCAGCAGTTTAGGCGAGTCCGACGAGCAGTACGTC. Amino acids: CASSLGESDEQYV.

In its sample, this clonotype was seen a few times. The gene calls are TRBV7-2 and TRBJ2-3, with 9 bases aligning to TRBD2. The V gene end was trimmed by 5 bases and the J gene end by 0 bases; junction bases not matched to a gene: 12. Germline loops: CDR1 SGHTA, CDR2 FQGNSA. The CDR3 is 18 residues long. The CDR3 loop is CASSARASGVVSTDTQYF. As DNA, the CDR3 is TGTGCCAGCAGCGCACGGGCTAGCGGGGTAGTTAGCACAGATACGCAGTATTTT.

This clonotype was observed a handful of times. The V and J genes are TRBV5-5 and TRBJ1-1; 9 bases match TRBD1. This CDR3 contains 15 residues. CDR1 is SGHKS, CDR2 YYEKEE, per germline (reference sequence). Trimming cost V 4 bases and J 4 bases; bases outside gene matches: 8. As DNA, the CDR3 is TGTGCCAGCAGCGGAACAGGGGGCCGTACCACTGAAGCTTTCTTT. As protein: CASSGTGGRTTEAFF.

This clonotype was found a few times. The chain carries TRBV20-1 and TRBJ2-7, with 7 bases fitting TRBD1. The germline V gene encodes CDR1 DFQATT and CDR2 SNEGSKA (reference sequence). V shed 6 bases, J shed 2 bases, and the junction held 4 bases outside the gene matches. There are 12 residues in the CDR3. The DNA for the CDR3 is TGCAGTGCCAAAACAGGGGCCTACGAGCAGTACTTC. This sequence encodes CSAKTGAYEQYF.